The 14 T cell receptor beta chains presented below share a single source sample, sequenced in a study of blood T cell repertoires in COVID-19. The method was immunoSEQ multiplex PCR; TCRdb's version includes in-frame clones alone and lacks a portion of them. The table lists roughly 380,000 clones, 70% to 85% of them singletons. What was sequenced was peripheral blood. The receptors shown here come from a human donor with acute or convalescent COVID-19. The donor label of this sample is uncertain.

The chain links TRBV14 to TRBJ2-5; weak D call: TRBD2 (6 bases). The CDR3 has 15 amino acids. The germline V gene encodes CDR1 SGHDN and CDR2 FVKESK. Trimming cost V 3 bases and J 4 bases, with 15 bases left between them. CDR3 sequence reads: CASSQGLSVGETQYF. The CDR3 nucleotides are TGTGCCAGCAGCCAGGGACTGTCGGTTGGAGAGACCCAGTACTTC.

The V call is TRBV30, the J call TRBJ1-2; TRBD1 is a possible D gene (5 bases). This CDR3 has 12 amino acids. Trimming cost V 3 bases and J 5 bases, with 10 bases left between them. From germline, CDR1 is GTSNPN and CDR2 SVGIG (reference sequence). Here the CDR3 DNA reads TGTGCCTGGAGCCCCGGGGGTTATGGCTACACCTTC. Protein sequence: CAWSPGGYGYTF.

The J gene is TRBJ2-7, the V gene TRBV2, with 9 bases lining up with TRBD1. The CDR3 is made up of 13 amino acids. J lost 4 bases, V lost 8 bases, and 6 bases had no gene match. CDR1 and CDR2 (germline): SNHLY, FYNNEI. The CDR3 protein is CASGTGGIYEQYF. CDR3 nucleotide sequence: TGTGCCAGCGGTACAGGGGGCATATACGAGCAGTACTTC.

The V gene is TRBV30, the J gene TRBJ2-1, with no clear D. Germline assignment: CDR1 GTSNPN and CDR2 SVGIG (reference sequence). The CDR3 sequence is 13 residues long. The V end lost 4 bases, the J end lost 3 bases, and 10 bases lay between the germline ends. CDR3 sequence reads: CAWNEFRYNEQFF. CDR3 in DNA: TGTGCCTGGAACGAGTTTCGCTACAATGAGCAGTTCTTC.

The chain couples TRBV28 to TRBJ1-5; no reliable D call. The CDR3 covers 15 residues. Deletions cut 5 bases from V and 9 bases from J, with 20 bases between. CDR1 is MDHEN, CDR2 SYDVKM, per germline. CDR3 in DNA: TGTGCCAGCAGTCCGACCGGGGTTCGGAAGGGGCCCCAGCATTTT. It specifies CASSPTGVRKGPQHF.

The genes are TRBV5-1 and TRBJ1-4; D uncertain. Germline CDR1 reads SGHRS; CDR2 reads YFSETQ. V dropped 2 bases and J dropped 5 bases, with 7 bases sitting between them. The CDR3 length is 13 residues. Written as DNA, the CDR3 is TGCGCCAGCAGCTTCCTCGGGAATGAAAAACTGTTTTTT. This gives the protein CASSFLGNEKLFF.

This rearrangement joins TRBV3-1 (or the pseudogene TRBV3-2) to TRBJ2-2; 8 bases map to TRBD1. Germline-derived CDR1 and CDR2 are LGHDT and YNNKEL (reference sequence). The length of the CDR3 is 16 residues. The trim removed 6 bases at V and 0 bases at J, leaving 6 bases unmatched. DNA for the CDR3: TGTGCCAGCAGTAGGACAGGGAGCGCGAACACCGGGGAGCTGTTTTTT. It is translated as CASSRTGSANTGELFF.

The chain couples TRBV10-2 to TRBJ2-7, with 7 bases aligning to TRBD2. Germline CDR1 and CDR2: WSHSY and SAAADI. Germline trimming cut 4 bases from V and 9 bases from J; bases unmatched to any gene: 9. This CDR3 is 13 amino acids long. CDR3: CASSVGGGPAQYF. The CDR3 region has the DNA TGCGCCAGCAGTGTCGGGGGAGGGCCCGCGCAGTACTTC.

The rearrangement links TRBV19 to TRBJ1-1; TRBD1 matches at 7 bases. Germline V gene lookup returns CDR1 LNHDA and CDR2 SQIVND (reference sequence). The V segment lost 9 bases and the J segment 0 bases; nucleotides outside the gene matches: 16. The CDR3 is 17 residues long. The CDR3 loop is CARRIKLRGALNTEAFF. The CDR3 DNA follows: TGTGCCAGGAGAATCAAACTCAGGGGGGCTCTGAACACTGAAGCTTTCTTT.

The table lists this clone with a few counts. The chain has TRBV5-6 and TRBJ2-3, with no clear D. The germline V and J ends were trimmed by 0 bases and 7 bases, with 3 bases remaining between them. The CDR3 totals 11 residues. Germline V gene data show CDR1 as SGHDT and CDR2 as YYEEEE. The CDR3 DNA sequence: TGTGCCAGCAGCTTGGACTATACGCAGTATTTT. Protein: CASSLDYTQYF. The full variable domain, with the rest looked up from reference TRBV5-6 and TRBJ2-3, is DAGVTQSPTHLIKTRGQQVTLRCSPKSGHDTVSWYQQALGQGPQFIFQYYEEEERQRGNFPDRFSGHQFPNYSSELNVNALLLGDSALYLCASSLDYTQYFGPGTRLTVL.

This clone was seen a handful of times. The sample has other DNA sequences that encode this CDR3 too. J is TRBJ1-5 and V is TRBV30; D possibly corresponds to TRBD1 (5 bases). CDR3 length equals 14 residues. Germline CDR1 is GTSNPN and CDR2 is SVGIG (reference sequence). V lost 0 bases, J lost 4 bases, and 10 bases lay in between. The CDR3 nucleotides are TGTGCCTGGAGTGTACCGGGGGGGAATCAGCCCCAGCATTTT. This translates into CAWSVPGGNQPQHF.

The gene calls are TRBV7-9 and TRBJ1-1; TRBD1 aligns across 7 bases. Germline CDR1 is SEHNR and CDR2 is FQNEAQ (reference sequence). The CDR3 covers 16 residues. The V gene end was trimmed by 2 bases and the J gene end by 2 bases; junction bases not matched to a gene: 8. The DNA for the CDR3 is TGTGCCAGCAGCTTATCAAAAGGGACAGCTAACACTGAAGCTTTCTTT. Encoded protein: CASSLSKGTANTEAFF.

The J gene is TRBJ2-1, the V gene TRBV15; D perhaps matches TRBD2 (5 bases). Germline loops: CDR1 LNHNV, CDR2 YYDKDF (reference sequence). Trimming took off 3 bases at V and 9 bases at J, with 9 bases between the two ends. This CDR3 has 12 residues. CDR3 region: CATSSKRVEQFF. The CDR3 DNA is TGTGCCACCAGCAGTAAGAGGGTTGAGCAGTTCTTC.

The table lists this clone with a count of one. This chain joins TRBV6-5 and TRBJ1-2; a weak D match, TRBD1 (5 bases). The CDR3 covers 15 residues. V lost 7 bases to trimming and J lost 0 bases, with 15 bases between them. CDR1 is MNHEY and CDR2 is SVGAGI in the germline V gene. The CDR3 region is CASTDRQTSNYGYTF. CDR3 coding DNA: TGTGCCAGCACGGACCGACAGACTTCTAACTATGGCTACACCTTC.